Described below is a single T cell receptor beta chain sequence and its context. The CDR3 contains 16 residues. V gave up 5 bases and J gave up 1 base; unmatched junction bases: 5. CDR1 is SEHNR and CDR2 is FQNEAQ in the germline V gene (reference sequence). cDNA prepared by RNA extraction and subsequent reverse transcription served as the template for sequencing. Sequencing was performed with immunoSEQ multiplex PCR; in TCRdb, only in-frame clones are kept and a portion is missing. The repertoire consists of hundreds of thousands of clones, with roughly two thirds occurring once and the leading ten covering 0.95% to 1.5%. The sample belongs to a study of CD8+ T cells in alopecia areata.

This clonotype was obtained from a human donor with alopecia areata. The input for sequencing was CD4+ T cells sorted from blood, taken at week 0. V is TRBV7-9 and J is TRBJ2-2; 9 bases line up with TRBD2. The CDR3 DNA sequence: TGTGCCAGCAGCGCCCGGCGGGGGGGGAACACCGGGGAGCTGTTTTTT. It yields the protein CASSARRGGNTGELFF.